Listed below are T cell receptor beta chains from one sample, sequenced in a study of spatial heterogeneity in lung cancer. Using its own MiXCR run on the 5' RACE reads, TCRdb lists one record per CDR3 protein. The sample includes around 25,000 distinct CDR3 sequences, more than 4.5% of them seen just once. The source was PBMCs, collected at follow-up. The source is a female donor with early-stage non-small cell lung cancer. The CDR3 runs from the conserved cysteine through the conserved F or W. A D gene is named only where the DNA matches it firmly. Only part of the rows carry a size: once, few, many, or a class if the clone is expanded.

J,size,V,D,CDR3,DNA
TRBJ2-3,many,TRBV5-6,TRBD2,CASSLREVAGYTDTQYF,TGTGCCAGCAGCTTGCGAGAAGTAGCGGGGTACACAGATACGCAGTATTTT
TRBJ1-1,many,TRBV13,.,CASRVRGGLNTEAFF,TGTGCCAGCAGAGTACGGGGGGGGTTGAACACTGAAGCTTTCTTT
TRBJ2-1,.,TRBV9,TRBD2,CASSVALAGASEQFF,TGTGCCAGCAGCGTAGCACTAGCGGGAGCGAGTGAGCAGTTCTTC
TRBJ2-7,.,TRBV6-1,.,CASKIGQYYEQYF,TGTGCCAGCAAAATTGGACAGTACTACGAGCAGTACTTC
TRBJ1-1,many,TRBV7-2,.,CASRLSGRETFF,TGTGCCAGCAGACTTTCAGGGCGTGAAACTTTCTTT
TRBJ2-1,many,TRBV2,.,CASSESNFHSEQFF,TGTGCCAGCAGTGAATCCAACTTTCACAGTGAGCAGTTCTTC
TRBJ2-7,.,TRBV10-3,TRBD1,CAIGEVDRGHEQYF,TGTGCCATCGGGGAAGTGGACAGGGGACACGAGCAGTACTTC
TRBJ2-7,many,TRBV19,TRBD1,CASSGTGGYEQYF,TGTGCCAGTAGTGGGACAGGGGGCTACGAGCAGTACTTC
TRBJ2-5,many,TRBV7-2,.,CASSLKEGILKQETQYF,TGTGCCAGCAGCTTAAAGGAGGGTATCCTCAAACAAGAGACCCAGTACTTC
TRBJ1-3,many,TRBV7-2,.,CASSLDGQTYGNTIYF,TGTGCCAGCAGCCTCGACGGGCAAACCTACGGAAACACCATATATTTT
TRBJ2-1,few,TRBV28,.,CASSPWAAPTQNEQFF,TGTGCCAGCAGTCCGTGGGCGGCCCCTACCCAAAATGAGCAGTTCTTC
TRBJ1-3,many,TRBV18,.,CASSPPFRGSAIYF,TGTGCCAGCTCACCACCATTCCGCGGAAGCGCCATATATTTT
TRBJ2-2,many,TRBV29-1,TRBD2,CSVAGLAGPTGELFF,TGCAGCGTTGCCGGACTAGCGGGCCCCACCGGGGAGCTGTTTTTT
TRBJ2-5,many,TRBV5-1,TRBD1,CASMRSRGTGETQYF,TGCGCCAGCATGCGTTCCCGGGGGACAGGAGAGACCCAGTACTTC
TRBJ2-7,many,TRBV20-1,TRBD2,CSVGPSGRARVYEQYF,TGCAGTGTAGGACCTAGCGGGAGGGCCAGGGTTTACGAGCAGTACTTC
TRBJ2-1,many,TRBV19,.,CASSIGSSGQKQFF,TGTGCCAGTAGTATCGGTAGTTCGGGGCAAAAGCAGTTCTTC
TRBJ1-4,many,TRBV6-2/TRBV6-3,.,CASSYSVGEGKLFF,TGTGCCAGCAGTTACTCGGTGGGCGAAGGAAAACTGTTTTTT
TRBJ2-3,many,TRBV7-2,.,CASSRDRFSTDTQYF,TGTGCCAGCAGCCGGGACCGATTTAGCACAGATACGCAGTATTTT
TRBJ2-3,many,TRBV18,TRBD1,CASSPLGQGATDTQYF,TGTGCCAGCTCACCACTGGGACAGGGGGCAACAGATACGCAGTATTTT
TRBJ2-3,many,TRBV7-2,.,CASSQLPEFTDTQYF,TGTGCCAGCAGCCAGCTGCCCGAATTCACAGATACGCAGTATTTT
TRBJ2-3,many,TRBV20-1,.,CSAYGGTVSDTQYF,TGCAGTGCTTACGGCGGGACAGTTTCAGATACGCAGTATTTT
TRBJ2-7,medium-sized,TRBV5-1,.,CASSLFTEQDEQYF,TGCGCCAGCAGCTTGTTCACTGAGCAGGACGAGCAGTACTTC
TRBJ2-1,many,TRBV28,.,CASSYKRLNEQFF,TGTGCCAGCAGTTATAAGCGTCTCAATGAGCAGTTCTTC
TRBJ1-6,many,TRBV4-3,.,CASSQDLEVPPLHF,TGCGCCAGCAGCCAAGATCTGGAGGTTCCACCCCTCCACTTT
TRBJ2-7,.,TRBV5-4,.,CASSSGAWGDYEQYF,TGTGCCAGCAGCAGCGGCGCCTGGGGCGACTACGAGCAGTACTTC
TRBJ1-1,many,TRBV4-3,TRBD1,CASSHDRANTEAFF,TGCGCCAGCAGCCACGACAGGGCGAACACTGAAGCTTTCTTT
TRBJ2-1,many,TRBV29-1,TRBD1,CSVEPGGENEQFF,TGCAGCGTTGAGCCAGGGGGAGAGAATGAGCAGTTCTTC
TRBJ1-4,.,TRBV20-1,.,CSARVGWEKLFF,TGCAGTGCTAGAGTAGGGTGGGAAAAACTGTTTTTT
TRBJ1-5,few,TRBV6-2/TRBV6-3,.,CASSRQMGDQPQHF,TGTGCCAGCAGCAGACAGATGGGCGATCAGCCCCAGCATTTT
TRBJ1-6,many,TRBV9,TRBD1,CASSPRQGDSPLHF,TGTGCCAGCAGCCCCCGACAGGGGGATTCACCCCTCCACTTT
TRBJ2-3,many,TRBV6-2/TRBV6-3,TRBD2,CASTPRGRELDTQYF,TGTGCCAGCACCCCCCGCGGGAGGGAACTAGATACGCAGTATTTT
TRBJ1-5,many,TRBV6-2/TRBV6-3,.,CASSYESNQPQHF,TGTGCCAGCAGTTATGAGAGCAATCAGCCCCAGCATTTT
TRBJ2-2,many,TRBV4-3,.,CASSLEFANTGELFF,TGCGCCAGCAGCCTCGAGTTCGCGAACACCGGGGAGCTGTTTTTT
TRBJ2-2,many,TRBV5-5,.,CASSLEDWGELFF,TGTGCCAGCAGCTTGGAGGATTGGGGGGAGCTGTTTTTT
TRBJ2-5,few,TRBV20-1,.,CSAPPSAGETQYF,TGCAGTGCCCCCCCCTCAGCCGGAGAGACCCAGTACTTC
TRBJ2-1,many,TRBV30,.,CAWSVGGGSYNEQFF,TGTGCCTGGAGTGTAGGAGGGGGGTCCTACAATGAGCAGTTCTTC
TRBJ2-2,many,TRBV4-2,TRBD2,CASRPSGGNTGELFF,TGTGCCAGCAGACCTAGCGGGGGTAACACCGGGGAGCTGTTTTTT
TRBJ2-5,many,TRBV29-1,.,CSVGTGETQYF,TGCAGCGTTGGGACCGGAGAGACCCAGTACTTC
TRBJ2-3,many,TRBV11-2,.,CASSKGGYSSTDTQYF,TGTGCCAGCAGCAAAGGAGGGTATTCTAGCACAGATACGCAGTATTTT
TRBJ2-3,many,TRBV2,.,CASSMGVTDTQYF,TGTGCCAGCAGCATGGGGGTCACAGATACGCAGTATTTT
TRBJ1-1,many,TRBV24-1,TRBD1,CATSDGTGGRTEAFF,TGTGCCACCAGTGATGGTACAGGGGGGAGGACTGAAGCTTTCTTT
TRBJ1-4,many,TRBV15,TRBD1,CATSARDRGVAKLFF,TGTGCCACCAGCGCCCGGGACAGGGGAGTCGCAAAACTGTTTTTT
TRBJ2-3,many,TRBV7-9,TRBD2,CASSTGTSGTSTDTQYF,TGTGCCAGCAGCACTGGGACTAGCGGGACGTCCACAGATACGCAGTATTTT
TRBJ2-3,many,TRBV25-1,TRBD2,CASSELATGSGRDQGGAQYF,TGTGCCAGCAGTGAATTAGCGACCGGTAGCGGGAGGGATCAAGGCGGTGCGCAGTATTTT
TRBJ2-5,medium-sized,TRBV5-4,.,CASSANRDQTQYF,TGTGCCAGCAGCGCGAATAGGGACCAGACCCAGTACTTC
TRBJ2-3,many,TRBV20-1,TRBD2,CSASVTSVGADTQYF,TGCAGTGCTAGTGTGACTAGCGTGGGAGCAGATACGCAGTATTTT
TRBJ1-4,many,TRBV19,.,CASSTEATNEKLFF,TGTGCCAGTAGTACGGAAGCAACTAATGAAAAACTGTTTTTT
TRBJ1-5,few,TRBV10-3,.,CAISTTDQPQHF,TGTGCCATCAGTACCACCGATCAGCCCCAGCATTTT
TRBJ1-1,many,TRBV28,.,CASSLSVTEAFF,TGTGCCAGCAGTTTATCAGTCACTGAAGCTTTCTTT
TRBJ2-7,many,TRBV7-2,.,CASSLPGSSEQYF,TGTGCCAGCAGCTTACCAGGGTCGAGCGAGCAGTACTTC
TRBJ2-7,many,TRBV19,.,CASSNREYEQYF,TGTGCCAGTAGTAACAGAGAATACGAGCAGTACTTC
TRBJ2-7,many,TRBV7-8,TRBD1,CASSHVGQLSYEQYF,TGTGCCAGCAGCCACGTGGGACAGCTCTCCTACGAGCAGTACTTC
TRBJ1-2,many,TRBV24-1,.,CATSKGYGYTF,TGTGCCACCAGCAAGGGCTATGGCTACACCTTC
TRBJ2-1,many,TRBV12-3/TRBV12-4,TRBD1,CASSPSTGTGGGRFF,TGTGCCAGCAGTCCATCAACCGGGACAGGGGGAGGTCGGTTCTTC
TRBJ2-7,many,TRBV19,TRBD2,CASRPGTSGSYEQYF,TGTGCCAGTAGGCCCGGGACTAGCGGGAGCTACGAGCAGTACTTC